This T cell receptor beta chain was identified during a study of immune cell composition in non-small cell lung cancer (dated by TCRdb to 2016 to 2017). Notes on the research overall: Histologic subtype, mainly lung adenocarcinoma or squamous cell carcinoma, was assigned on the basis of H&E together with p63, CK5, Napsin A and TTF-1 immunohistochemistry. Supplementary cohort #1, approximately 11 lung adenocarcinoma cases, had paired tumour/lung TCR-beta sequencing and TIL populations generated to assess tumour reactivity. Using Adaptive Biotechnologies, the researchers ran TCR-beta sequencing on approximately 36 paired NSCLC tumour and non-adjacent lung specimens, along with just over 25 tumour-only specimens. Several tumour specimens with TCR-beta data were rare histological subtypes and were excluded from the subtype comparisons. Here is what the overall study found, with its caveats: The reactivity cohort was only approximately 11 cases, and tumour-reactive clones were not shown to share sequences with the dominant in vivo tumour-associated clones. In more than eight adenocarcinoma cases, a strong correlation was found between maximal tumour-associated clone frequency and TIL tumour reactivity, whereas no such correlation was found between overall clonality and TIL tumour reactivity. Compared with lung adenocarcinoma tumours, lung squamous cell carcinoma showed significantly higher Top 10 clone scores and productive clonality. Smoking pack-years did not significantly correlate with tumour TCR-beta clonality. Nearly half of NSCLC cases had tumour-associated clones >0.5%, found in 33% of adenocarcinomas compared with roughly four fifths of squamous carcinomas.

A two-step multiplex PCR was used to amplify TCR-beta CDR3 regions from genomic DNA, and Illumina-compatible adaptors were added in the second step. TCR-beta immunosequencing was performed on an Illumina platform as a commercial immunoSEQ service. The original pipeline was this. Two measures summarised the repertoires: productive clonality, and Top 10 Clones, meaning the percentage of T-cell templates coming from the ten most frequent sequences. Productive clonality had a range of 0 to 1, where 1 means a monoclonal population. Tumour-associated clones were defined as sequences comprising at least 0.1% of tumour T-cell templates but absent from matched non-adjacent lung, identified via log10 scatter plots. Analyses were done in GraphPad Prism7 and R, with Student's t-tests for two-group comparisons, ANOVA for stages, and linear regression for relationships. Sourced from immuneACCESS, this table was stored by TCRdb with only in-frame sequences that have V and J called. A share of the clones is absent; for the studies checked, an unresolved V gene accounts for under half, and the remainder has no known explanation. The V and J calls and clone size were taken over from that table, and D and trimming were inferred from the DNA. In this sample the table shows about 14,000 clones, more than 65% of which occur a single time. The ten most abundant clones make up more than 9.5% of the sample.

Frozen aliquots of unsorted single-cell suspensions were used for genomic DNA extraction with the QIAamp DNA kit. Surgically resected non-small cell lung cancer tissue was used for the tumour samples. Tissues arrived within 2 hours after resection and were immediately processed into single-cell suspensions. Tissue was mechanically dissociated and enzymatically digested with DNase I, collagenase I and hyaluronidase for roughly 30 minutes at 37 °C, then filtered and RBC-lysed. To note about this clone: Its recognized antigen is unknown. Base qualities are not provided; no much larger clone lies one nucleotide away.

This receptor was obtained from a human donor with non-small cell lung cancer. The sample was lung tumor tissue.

The nucleotide sequence is given as TGTGCCACCAGCATACCCCTCGGGGGACGGGGCGGGAGTGAAAAACTGTTTTTT. It is translated as CATSIPLGGRGGSEKLFF. Here the chain combines TRBV15 and TRBJ1-4; perhaps TRBD1 is the D gene, with 5 bases matching. Relative to germline, V is 4 bases shorter and J is 7 bases shorter, with 25 bases between their ends. The CDR3 contains 18 residues, cysteine and phenylalanine counted. Only CDR3 DNA remains: 54 bases, in frame from the first base. CDR1 is given as LNHNV and CDR2 as YYDKDF, both from the germline V gene (reference sequence).